Listed below are T cell receptor beta chains from one sample, sequenced in a study of cytomegalovirus exposure and HLA in healthy donors. TCRdb keeps only in-frame clones here, not all; method: immunoSEQ multiplex PCR. The sample has roughly 120,000 clones, roughly 70% seen once. Sequenced sample: PBMCs. The receptors were gathered from a woman between 40 and 55 years old in good health and CMV-seropositive. The CDR3 runs from the conserved cysteine through the conserved F or W. D genes are given only for firm matches. The size entry is marked missing in some rows and otherwise reads once, few, many or a size class.

>-|TRBV30|TRBD1|TRBJ1-1
CAQEAGGWTEAFF
TGTGCCCAAGAGGCAGGGGGCTGGACTGAAGCTTTCTTT
>-|TRBV4-3|-|TRBJ2-6
CASSQDGQGGSGANVLTF
TGCGCCAGCAGCCAAGATGGGCAGGGGGGCTCTGGGGCCAACGTCCTGACTTTC
>-|TRBV7-2|TRBD2|TRBJ2-3
CASSSGGLAGGTQYF
TGTGCCAGCAGCTCGGGGGGACTAGCGGGAGGGACGCAGTATTTT
>-|TRBV7-2|TRBD2|TRBJ2-7
CASSFKLAGGEQYF
TGTGCCAGCAGCTTTAAACTAGCGGGAGGCGAGCAGTACTTC
>-|TRBV2|-|TRBJ2-2
CASKRGTNTGELFF
TGTGCCAGCAAAAGGGGGACGAACACCGGGGAGCTGTTTTTT
>-|TRBV19|TRBD1|TRBJ1-5
CASSSDGGQLNQPQHF
TGTGCCAGTAGCTCAGACGGGGGACAGCTCAATCAGCCCCAGCATTTT
>once|TRBV9|TRBD2|TRBJ2-7
CASSVLSGTSSSYEQYF
TGTGCCAGCAGCGTCCTATCCGGGACTAGCAGCTCCTACGAGCAGTACTTC
>-|TRBV4-3|-|TRBJ2-7
CASSQDKAVPSYEQYF
TGCGCCAGCAGCCAAGATAAGGCGGTCCCCTCCTACGAGCAGTACTTC
>few|TRBV10-3|-|TRBJ2-3
CAIRAQTSLTSNTQYF
TGTGCCATCAGGGCCCAGACTTCTCTCACTTCAAATACGCAGTATTTT
>-|TRBV11-2|TRBD1|TRBJ1-1
CASALGGTGAGAFF
TGTGCCAGCGCCTTAGGGGGGACAGGGGCGGGGGCTTTCTTT
>once|TRBV7-9|-|TRBJ1-1
CASSPRTVQGYTEAFF
TGTGCCAGCAGCCCGCGGACAGTCCAGGGGTACACTGAAGCTTTCTTT
>-|TRBV7-9|TRBD1|TRBJ1-2
CASSREADRGRGYTF
TGTGCCAGCAGTCGTGAAGCCGACAGGGGAAGGGGCTACACCTTC
>-|TRBV30|-|TRBJ1-6
CAWSPRASNRSPLHF
TGTGCCTGGAGTCCCAGGGCCTCAAATCGGTCACCCCTCCACTTT
>-|TRBV10-1|-|TRBJ2-1
CASSERARTYNEQFF
TGCGCCAGCAGTGAGAGGGCCCGGACATACAATGAGCAGTTCTTC
>-|TRBV28|-|TRBJ1-2
CASSLTGNGYTF
TGTGCCAGCAGTTTAACCGGGAACGGCTACACCTTC
>few|TRBV10-3|TRBD1|TRBJ2-6
CAISETMDRGLGANVLTF
TGTGCCATCAGTGAGACAATGGACAGGGGGCTAGGGGCCAACGTCCTGACTTTC
>-|TRBV6-6|-|TRBJ2-1
CASSRSGDPNEQFF
TGTGCCAGCAGTCGCTCCGGGGATCCCAATGAGCAGTTCTTC
>-|TRBV7-3|TRBD1|TRBJ2-7
CASSLSDRGAEQYF
TGTGCCAGCAGCTTATCGGACAGGGGAGCCGAGCAGTACTTC
>-|TRBV9|-|TRBJ1-5
CASSGTGIGNQPQHF
TGTGCCAGCAGCGGGACGGGGATCGGCAATCAGCCCCAGCATTTT
>-|TRBV7-3|-|TRBJ1-1
CASSLRGGTGSSTEAFF
TGTGCCAGCAGCTTACGGGGTGGAACAGGGTCGAGCACTGAAGCTTTCTTT
>-|TRBV6-6|-|TRBJ2-5
CASSYAGSLQETQYF
TGTGCCAGCAGTTACGCAGGAAGCCTCCAAGAGACCCAGTACTTC
>-|TRBV10-3|TRBD1|TRBJ2-1
CASGTGVYNEQFF
TGTGCCTCAGGGACAGGGGTCTACAATGAGCAGTTCTTC
>once|TRBV2|TRBD1|TRBJ1-2
CASSETGAQAYGYTF
TGTGCCAGCAGTGAGACAGGGGCCCAGGCCTATGGCTACACCTTC
>-|TRBV6-6|-|TRBJ1-3
CASTLGDLNTIYF
TGTGCCAGCACCCTCGGAGACCTGAACACCATATATTTT
>-|TRBV7-2|TRBD1|TRBJ1-1
CASSQLGGVYTEAFF
TGTGCCAGCAGCCAACTAGGGGGCGTGTACACTGAAGCTTTCTTT
>-|TRBV6-1|-|TRBJ1-1
CASSDNPVIATEAFF
TGTGCCAGCAGTGACAATCCGGTCATAGCAACTGAAGCTTTCTTT
>-|TRBV7-2|-|TRBJ2-7
CASSLGRQGYEQYF
TGTGCCAGCAGCTTAGGCCGTCAGGGATACGAGCAGTACTTC
>-|TRBV2|TRBD2|TRBJ2-1
CASSGIGLAGFSYNEQFF
TGTGCCAGCAGTGGTATCGGGTTAGCGGGATTCTCCTACAATGAGCAGTTCTTC
>once|TRBV7-9|TRBD2|TRBJ2-3
CASSLGTSPDTQYF
TGTGCCAGCAGCTTAGGGACTAGCCCAGATACGCAGTATTTT
>-|TRBV4-3|TRBD1|TRBJ2-7
CASSLGTASYEQYF
TGCGCCAGCAGCCTAGGGACAGCATCATACGAGCAGTACTTC
>-|TRBV18|TRBD1|TRBJ1-2
CASSPGTGGYYGYTF
TGTGCCAGCTCCCCCGGGACAGGGGGCTACTATGGCTACACCTTC
>-|TRBV10-3|TRBD2|TRBJ2-7
CAISGLAGAYEQYF
TGTGCCATCAGCGGACTAGCGGGGGCCTACGAGCAGTACTTC